Presented here are 10 T cell receptor beta chains from one specimen sequenced in a study of shared clonotypes between healthy human individuals. The assay was immunoSEQ multiplex PCR, and TCRdb's table has in-frame clones only and misses some. The table has hundreds of thousands of clones, roughly 95% seen once. CD45RO-negative, CCR7-selected cells formed the naive CD8 fraction, which excluded terminally differentiated effector memory CD45RA+ cells. Input material: naive CD8+ T cells sorted from blood. Receptor source: a woman younger than 45 in good health.

V usage is TRBV27 and J usage is TRBJ2-5; 8 positions match TRBD1. The ends lost 6 bases at V and 4 bases at J; junction bases unmatched: 10. The length of the CDR3 is 15 residues. CDR1 is MNHEY, CDR2 SMNVEV, per germline (reference sequence). The CDR3 nucleotides read TGTGCCAGCAGCCCTGGACAGGGAACTGGAGAGACCCAGTACTTC. Residues: CASSPGQGTGETQYF.

This clone was recorded only once. The V and J genes are TRBV4-1 and TRBJ2-2, with D perhaps given as TRBD1 or TRBD2 (6 bases each). This CDR3 contains 16 residues. Trimming shortened V by 3 bases and J by 4 bases, and 15 bases separated the two germline ends. Germline V gene lookup returns CDR1 MGHRA and CDR2 YSYEKL. DNA for the CDR3: TGCGCCAGCAGCCAGATGGGGGGCGCGAGCACCGGGGAGCTGTTTTTT. Its translation: CASSQMGGASTGELFF.

The chain is built from TRBV27 and TRBJ2-7, with 8 bases fitting TRBD1. V trimming: 6 bases; J trimming: 4 bases; junction bases outside the gene matches: 14. The germline V gene has CDR1 MNHEY and CDR2 SMNVEV (reference sequence). CDR3 length: 16 amino acids. In DNA form, the CDR3 reads TGTGCCAGCAGCCAGTCGAGGGGGACAGGAAATTACGAGCAGTACTTC. Amino acid sequence: CASSQSRGTGNYEQYF.

Concerning this clone: Other DNA sequences from this sample encode an identical CDR3 as well. The genes are TRBV27 and TRBJ2-1; D may be TRBD1 or TRBD2 (6 bases each). Per germline, CDR1 MNHEY and CDR2 SMNVEV (reference sequence). Trimming stripped 0 bases from V and 7 bases from J, with 10 bases between. CDR3 length: 14 amino acids. The CDR3 bases are TGTGCCAGCAGTTTATCAGGGGGGAGGAATGAGCAGTTCTTC. It is translated as CASSLSGGRNEQFF.

To note about this clone: Different DNA sequences within this sample yield the same CDR3. The chain uses TRBV11-2 and TRBJ2-7; D assignment may be TRBD1 or TRBD2 (5 bases each). The germline V gene encodes CDR1 SGHAT and CDR2 FQNNGV. This CDR3 is built from 14 residues. The V gene lost 1 base and the J gene lost 0 bases, with 7 bases spanning the gap. This CDR3 reads CASSLARGSYEQYF. The CDR3 DNA is TGTGCCAGCAGCTTAGCGAGGGGCTCCTACGAGCAGTACTTC.

The rearrangement links TRBV2 to TRBJ1-2, with a weak D call TRBD1 (6 bases). CDR1 is SNHLY and CDR2 is FYNNEI in the germline V gene. This CDR3 has 14 amino acids. Trimming took off 4 bases at V and 6 bases at J, with 15 bases between the two ends. For the CDR3, the DNA is TGTGCCAGCAGTGGGGTGGCAGGGGAGGATGGCTACACCTTC. It specifies CASSGVAGEDGYTF.

The genes are TRBV27 and TRBJ1-2; D is perhaps TRBD1 (5 bases). This CDR3 has 12 amino acids. Germline CDR1 reads MNHEY; CDR2 reads SMNVEV (reference sequence). V lost 5 bases and J lost 7, with 11 bases in between. This chain's CDR3 is CASSPAGGGYTF. The CDR3 bases are TGTGCCAGCAGTCCAGCTGGGGGTGGCTACACCTTC.

This chain joins TRBV27 and TRBJ2-7; D is perhaps TRBD1 (6 bases). V was cut by 6 bases and J by 0 bases, with 12 bases left in between. Germline V CDR1 and CDR2: MNHEY, SMNVEV (reference sequence). The CDR3 is 14 amino acids. The CDR3 DNA reads as TGTGCCAGCAGAGTCCTGACAGGCTCCTACGAGCAGTACTTC. Translation: CASRVLTGSYEQYF.

The rearrangement joins TRBV5-6 to TRBJ2-5; possibly TRBD1 or TRBD2 for D (6 bases each). CDR1 is SGHDT, CDR2 YYEEEE, per germline. This CDR3 is 16 amino acids long. Trimming cost V 1 base and J 5 bases, with 18 bases left between them. The chain's CDR3 is CASSLWYGGGSETQYF. CDR3 DNA sequence: TGTGCCAGCAGCTTGTGGTATGGAGGGGGGTCGGAGACCCAGTACTTC.

The chain joins TRBV2 to TRBJ2-3, with D unresolved. V was cut by 3 bases and J by 4 bases, with 17 bases left in between. CDR3 size: 16 residues. Germline V gives CDR1 SNHLY, CDR2 FYNNEI. CDR3 amino acids: CASSEAAHRSADTQYF. CDR3 nucleotides: TGTGCCAGCAGTGAGGCGGCCCATAGGTCTGCAGATACGCAGTATTTT.